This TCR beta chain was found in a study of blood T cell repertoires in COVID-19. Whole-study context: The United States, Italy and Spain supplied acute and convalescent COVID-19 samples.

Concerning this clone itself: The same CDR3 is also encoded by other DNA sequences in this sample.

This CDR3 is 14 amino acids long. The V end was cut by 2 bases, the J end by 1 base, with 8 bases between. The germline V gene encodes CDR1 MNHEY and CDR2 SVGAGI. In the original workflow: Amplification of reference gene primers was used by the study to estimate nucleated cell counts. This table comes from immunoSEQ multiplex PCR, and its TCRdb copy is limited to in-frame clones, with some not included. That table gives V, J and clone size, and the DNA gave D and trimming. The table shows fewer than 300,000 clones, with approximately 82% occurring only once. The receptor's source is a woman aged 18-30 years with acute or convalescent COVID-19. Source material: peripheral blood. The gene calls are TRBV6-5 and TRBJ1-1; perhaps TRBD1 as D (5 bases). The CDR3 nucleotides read TGTGCCAGCAGTTACGGGCAGGGGAACACTGAAGCTTTCTTT. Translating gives CASSYGQGNTEAFF.